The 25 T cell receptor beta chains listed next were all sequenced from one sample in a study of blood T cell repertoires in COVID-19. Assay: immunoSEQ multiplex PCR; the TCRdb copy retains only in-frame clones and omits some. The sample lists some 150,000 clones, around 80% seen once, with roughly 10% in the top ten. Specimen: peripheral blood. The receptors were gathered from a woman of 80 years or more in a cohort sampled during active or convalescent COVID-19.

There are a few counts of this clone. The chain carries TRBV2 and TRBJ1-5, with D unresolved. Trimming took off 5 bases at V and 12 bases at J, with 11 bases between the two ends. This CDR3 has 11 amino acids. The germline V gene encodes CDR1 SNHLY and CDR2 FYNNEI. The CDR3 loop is CASSYGSIQHF. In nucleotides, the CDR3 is TGTGCCAGCAGTTACGGGTCTATCCAGCATTTT. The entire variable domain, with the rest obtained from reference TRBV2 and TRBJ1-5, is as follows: EPEVTQTPSHQVTQMGQEVILRCVPISNHLYFYWYRQILGQKVEFLVSFYNNEISEKSEIFDDQFSVERPDGSNFTLKIRSTKLEDSAMYFCASSYGSIQHFGDGTRLSIL.

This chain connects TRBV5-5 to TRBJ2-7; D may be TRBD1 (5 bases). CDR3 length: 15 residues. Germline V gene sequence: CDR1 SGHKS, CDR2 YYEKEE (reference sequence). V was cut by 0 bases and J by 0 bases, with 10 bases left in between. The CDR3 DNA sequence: TGTGCCAGCAGCTTGGGGTCAGGGATCTCCTACGAGCAGTACGTC. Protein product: CASSLGSGISYEQYV.

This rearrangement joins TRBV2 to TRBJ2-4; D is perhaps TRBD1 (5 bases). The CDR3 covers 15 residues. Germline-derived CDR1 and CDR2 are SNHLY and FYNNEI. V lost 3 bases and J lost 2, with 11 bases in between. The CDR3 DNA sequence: TGTGCCAGCAGTGAGCAGGGTTTTACCAAAAACATTCAGTACTTC. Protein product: CASSEQGFTKNIQYF.

The CDR3 sequence: CASSPQTGIKVSYGYTF. For the CDR3, the DNA is TGCGCCAGCAGTCCACAGACAGGGATTAAGGTCAGCTATGGCTACACCTTC. This chain links TRBV5-1 with TRBJ1-2, with 7 bases lining up with TRBD1. CDR1 SGHRS and CDR2 YFSETQ come from the germline V gene. The V gene end was trimmed by 5 bases and the J gene end by 4 bases; junction bases not matched to a gene: 17. This CDR3 region has 17 residues.

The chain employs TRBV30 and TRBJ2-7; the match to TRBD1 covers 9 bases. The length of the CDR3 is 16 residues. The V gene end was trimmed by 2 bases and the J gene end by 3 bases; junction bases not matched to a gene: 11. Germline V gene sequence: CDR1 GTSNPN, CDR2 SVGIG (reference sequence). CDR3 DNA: TGTGCCTGGAGTCGAACCCGGACAGGGGACAACTACGAGCAGTACTTC. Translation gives CAWSRTRTGDNYEQYF. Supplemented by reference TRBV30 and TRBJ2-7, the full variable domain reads SQTIHQWPATLVQPVGSPLSLECTVEGTSNPNLYWYRQAAGRGLQLLFYSVGIGQISSEVPQNLSASRPQDRQFILSSKKLLLSDSGFYLCAWSRTRTGDNYEQYFGPGTRLTVT.

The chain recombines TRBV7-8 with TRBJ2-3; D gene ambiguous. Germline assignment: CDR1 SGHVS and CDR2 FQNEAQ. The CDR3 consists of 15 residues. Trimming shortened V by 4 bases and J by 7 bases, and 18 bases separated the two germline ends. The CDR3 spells CASSSGGPSVNTQYF. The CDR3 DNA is TGTGCCAGCAGCTCCGGTGGCCCCAGCGTGAATACGCAGTATTTT.

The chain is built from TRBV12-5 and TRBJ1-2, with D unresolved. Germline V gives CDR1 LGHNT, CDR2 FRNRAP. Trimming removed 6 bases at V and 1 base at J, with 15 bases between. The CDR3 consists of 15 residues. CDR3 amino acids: CASGHGINLNYGYTF. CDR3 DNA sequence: TGTGCTAGTGGCCACGGGATCAACCTTAACTATGGCTACACCTTC.

CDR3 amino acids: CASSPPLGRAGGELFF. CDR3 coding DNA: TGTGCCAGCAGCCCCCCCCTCGGCAGGGCAGGCGGGGAGCTGTTTTTT. The chain carries TRBV11-3 and TRBJ2-2, with D possibly being TRBD1 (5 bases). Deletions cut 5 bases from V and 7 bases from J, with 20 bases between. Germline V gives CDR1 SGHNT, CDR2 YENEEA. This CDR3 has 16 residues.

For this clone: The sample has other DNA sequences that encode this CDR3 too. DNA for the CDR3: TGTGCCAGCAGCTCGGGACAAATCTATGGCTACACCTTC. This codes for CASSSGQIYGYTF. V is TRBV7-9 and J is TRBJ1-2, with a possible D match to TRBD1 (6 bases). Germline CDR1 and CDR2: SEHNR and FQNEAQ (reference sequence). This CDR3 comprises 13 residues. Trimming cost V 4 bases and J 4 bases, with 10 bases left between them. Drawing the rest from reference TRBV7-9 and TRBJ1-2, the complete variable domain is DTGVSQNPRHKITKRGQNVTFRCDPISEHNRLYWYRQTLGQGPEFLTYFQNEAQLEKSRLLSDRFSAERPKGSFSTLEIQRTEQGDSAMYLCASSSGQIYGYTFGSGTRLTVV.

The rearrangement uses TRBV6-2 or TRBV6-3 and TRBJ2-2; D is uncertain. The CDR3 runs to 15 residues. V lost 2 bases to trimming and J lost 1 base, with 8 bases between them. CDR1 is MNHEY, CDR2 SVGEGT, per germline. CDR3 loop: CASSYNTLNTGELFF. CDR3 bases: TGTGCCAGCAGTTACAACACCTTGAACACCGGGGAGCTGTTTTTT.

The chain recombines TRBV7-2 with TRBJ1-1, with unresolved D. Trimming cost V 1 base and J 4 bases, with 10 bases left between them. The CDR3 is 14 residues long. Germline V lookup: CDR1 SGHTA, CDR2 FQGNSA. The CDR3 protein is CASSLVAGPTEAFF. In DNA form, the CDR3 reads TGTGCCAGCAGCTTAGTGGCGGGTCCCACTGAAGCTTTCTTT.

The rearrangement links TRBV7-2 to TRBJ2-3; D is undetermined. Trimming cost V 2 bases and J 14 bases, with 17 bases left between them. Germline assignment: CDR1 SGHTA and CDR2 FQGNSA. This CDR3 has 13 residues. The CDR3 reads CASSLHSAPPPYF. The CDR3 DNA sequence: TGTGCCAGCAGCTTACACTCCGCCCCCCCACCGTATTTT.

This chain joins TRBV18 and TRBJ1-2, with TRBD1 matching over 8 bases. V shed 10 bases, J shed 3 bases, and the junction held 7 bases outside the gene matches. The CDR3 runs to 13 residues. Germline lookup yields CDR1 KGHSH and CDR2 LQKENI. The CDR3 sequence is CAIRGQGDYGYTF. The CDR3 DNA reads TGTGCCATCAGGGGGCAGGGCGACTATGGCTACACCTTC.

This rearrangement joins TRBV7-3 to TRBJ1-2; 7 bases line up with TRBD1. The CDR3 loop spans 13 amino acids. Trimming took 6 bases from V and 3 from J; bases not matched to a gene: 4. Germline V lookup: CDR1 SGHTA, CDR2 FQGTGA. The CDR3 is CASSLGGDYGYTF. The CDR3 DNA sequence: TGTGCCAGCAGTCTAGGGGGCGACTATGGCTACACCTTC.

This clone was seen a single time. The CDR3 loop reads CASSRGPGNTIYF. As DNA, the CDR3 is TGTGCCAGCAGCCGGGGCCCTGGAAACACCATATATTTT. The rearrangement joins TRBV7-8 to TRBJ1-3; D might be TRBD1 (5 bases). This CDR3 has 13 residues. CDR1 and CDR2 (germline): SGHVS, FQNEAQ. Trimming removed 5 bases at V and 2 bases at J, with 7 bases between.

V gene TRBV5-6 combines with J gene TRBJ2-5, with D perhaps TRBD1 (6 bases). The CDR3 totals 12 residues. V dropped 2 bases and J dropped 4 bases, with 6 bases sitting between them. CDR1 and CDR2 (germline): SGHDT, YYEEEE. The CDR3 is CASSLQGETQYF. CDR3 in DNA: TGTGCCAGCAGCTTACAGGGAGAGACCCAGTACTTC. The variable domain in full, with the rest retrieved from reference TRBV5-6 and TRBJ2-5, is DAGVTQSPTHLIKTRGQQVTLRCSPKSGHDTVSWYQQALGQGPQFIFQYYEEEERQRGNFPDRFSGHQFPNYSSELNVNALLLGDSALYLCASSLQGETQYFGPGTRLLVL.

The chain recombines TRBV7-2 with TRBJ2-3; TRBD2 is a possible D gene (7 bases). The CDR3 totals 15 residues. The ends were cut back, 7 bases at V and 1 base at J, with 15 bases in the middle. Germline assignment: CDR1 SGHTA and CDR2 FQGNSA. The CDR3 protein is CASTQGLAGTDTQYF. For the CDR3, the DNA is TGTGCCAGCACCCAGGGGCTAGCGGGCACAGATACGCAGTATTTT.

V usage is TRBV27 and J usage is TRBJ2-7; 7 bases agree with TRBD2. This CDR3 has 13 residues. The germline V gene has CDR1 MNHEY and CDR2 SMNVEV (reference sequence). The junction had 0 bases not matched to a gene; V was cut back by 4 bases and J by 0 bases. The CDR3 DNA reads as TGTGCCAGCAGTTCTAGCGGCTCCTACGAGCAGTACGTC. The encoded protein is CASSSSGSYEQYV.

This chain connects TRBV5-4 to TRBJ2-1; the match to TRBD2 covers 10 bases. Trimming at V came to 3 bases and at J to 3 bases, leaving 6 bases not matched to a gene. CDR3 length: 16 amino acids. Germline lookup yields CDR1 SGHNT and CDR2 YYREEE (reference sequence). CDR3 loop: CASSSLAGVFYNEQFF. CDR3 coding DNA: TGTGCCAGCAGCTCCCTAGCGGGGGTGTTCTACAATGAGCAGTTCTTC.

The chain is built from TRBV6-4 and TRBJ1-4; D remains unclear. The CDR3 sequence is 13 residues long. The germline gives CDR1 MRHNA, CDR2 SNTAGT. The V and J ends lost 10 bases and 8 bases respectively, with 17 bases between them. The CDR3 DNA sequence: TGTGCCACGCAACTAACGGGAAAGGAAAAACTGTTTTTT. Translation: CATQLTGKEKLFF.

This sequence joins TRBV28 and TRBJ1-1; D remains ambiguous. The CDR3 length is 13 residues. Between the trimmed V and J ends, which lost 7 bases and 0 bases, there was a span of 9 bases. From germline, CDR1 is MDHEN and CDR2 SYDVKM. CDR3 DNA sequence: TGTGCCAGCATGGTGAACATGAACACTGAAGCTTTCTTT. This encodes CASMVNMNTEAFF.

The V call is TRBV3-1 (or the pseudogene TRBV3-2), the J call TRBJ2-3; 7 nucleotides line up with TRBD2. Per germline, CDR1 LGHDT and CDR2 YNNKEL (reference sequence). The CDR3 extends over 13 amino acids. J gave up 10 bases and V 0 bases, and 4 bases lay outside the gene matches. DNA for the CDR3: TGTGCCAGCAGCCAAGACCTCCGGGGGGCGCAGTATTTT. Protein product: CASSQDLRGAQYF.

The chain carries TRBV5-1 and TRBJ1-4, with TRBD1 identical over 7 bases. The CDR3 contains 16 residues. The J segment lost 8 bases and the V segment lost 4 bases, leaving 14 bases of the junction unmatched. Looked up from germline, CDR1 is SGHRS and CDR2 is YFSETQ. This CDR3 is CASSLGPTGSYEKLFF. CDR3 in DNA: TGCGCCAGCAGCCTTGGACCGACAGGGTCTTACGAAAAACTGTTTTTT.

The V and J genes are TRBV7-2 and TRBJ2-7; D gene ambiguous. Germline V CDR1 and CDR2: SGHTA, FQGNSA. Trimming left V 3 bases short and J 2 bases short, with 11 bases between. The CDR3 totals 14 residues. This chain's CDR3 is CASSFSRGAYEQYF. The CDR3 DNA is TGTGCCAGCAGCTTTTCACGAGGTGCCTACGAGCAGTACTTC.

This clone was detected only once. This chain's CDR3 is CASSLGGEYNEQFF. CDR3 nucleotides: TGTGCCAGCAGCTTGGGCGGGGAATACAATGAGCAGTTCTTC. V and J are TRBV5-5 and TRBJ2-1, with TRBD2 as a possible D gene (6 bases). The V end lost 0 bases, the J end lost 4 bases, and 8 bases lay between the germline ends. This CDR3 region has 14 residues. Germline CDR1 is SGHKS and CDR2 is YYEKEE (reference sequence).